This T cell receptor (beta chain) was obtained from a study of response to subunit inactivated influenza vaccine. TCRdb re-called the RT-PCR reads with MiXCR, one entry per CDR3 protein. Among about 700,000 distinct CDR3 sequences listed, around 16% were seen once. CDR1 and CDR2 (germline): MGHRA, YSYEKL. With V trimmed by 4 bases and J by 6 bases, 5 bases remained unmatched. The CDR3 covers 16 residues. V usage is TRBV4-1 and J usage is TRBJ2-2; 13 bases are a match to TRBD2. The clonotype comes from a man aged 50 to 60 who received an inactivated influenza vaccine. The specimen comprised PBMCs from blood, sampled about 13 days after vaccination. As DNA, the CDR3 is TGCGCCAGCAGCCCTGGACTAGCGGGGGTGTCCGGGGAGCTGTTTTTT. It translates to CASSPGLAGVSGELFF.